The entry below gives a single T cell receptor beta chain sequence along with its context. This sample stems from a study of T cells in Graves' hyperthyroidism and ophthalmopathy. Study details: The authors collected peripheral blood at initial diagnosis, before any treatment.

Researchers amplified the TCR beta CDR3 regions from RNA transcripts. The HTBI set primed first-round TCR CDR3 RT-PCR. TCRdb analysed the multiplex PCR reads with MiXCR anew, one entry per CDR3 protein. The data contain 360,000 or so distinct CDR3 sequences, 15% to 20% of them singletons. Trimming left V 5 bases short and J 0 bases short, with 11 bases between. The CDR3 has 15 residues. The diagnoses drew upon clinical symptoms, serum thyroxine and TRAb, thyroid ultrasound and orbital computed tomography. V and J are TRBV12-3 or TRBV12-4 and TRBJ1-5; D perhaps matches TRBD1 (5 bases). This clonotype was sampled from a woman between 40 and 55 years old with Graves' ophthalmopathy. The sequencing sample was made of blood. This CDR3 reads CASSGGRYSNQPQHF. The CDR3 bases are TGTGCCAGCAGTGGGGGACGGTATAGCAATCAGCCCCAGCATTTT.